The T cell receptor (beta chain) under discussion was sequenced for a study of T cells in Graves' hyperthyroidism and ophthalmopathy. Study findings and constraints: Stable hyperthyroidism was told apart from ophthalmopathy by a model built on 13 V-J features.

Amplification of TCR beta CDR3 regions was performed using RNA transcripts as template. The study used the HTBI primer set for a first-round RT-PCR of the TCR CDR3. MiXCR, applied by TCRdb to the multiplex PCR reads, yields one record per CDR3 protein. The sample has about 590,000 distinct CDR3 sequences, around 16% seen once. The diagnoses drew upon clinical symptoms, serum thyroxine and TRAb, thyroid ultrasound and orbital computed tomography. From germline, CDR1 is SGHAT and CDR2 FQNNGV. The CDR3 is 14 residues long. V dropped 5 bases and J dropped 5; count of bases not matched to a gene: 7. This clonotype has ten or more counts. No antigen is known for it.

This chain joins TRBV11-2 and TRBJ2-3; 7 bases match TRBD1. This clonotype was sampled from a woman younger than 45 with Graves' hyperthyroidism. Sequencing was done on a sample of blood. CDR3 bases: TGTGCCAGCAGCCCCGGGACAGCCCTAGATACGCAGTATTTT. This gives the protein CASSPGTALDTQYF.